These T cell receptor beta chains were read from a single sample in a study of T cell clones after liver transplantation. Sequencing was performed with immunoSEQ multiplex PCR; in TCRdb, only in-frame clones are kept and a portion is missing. Of more than 95,000 clones listed, around four fifths are singletons. The source material was CD4+ T cells from blood, sampled around 4 years after liver transplant. The receptors here all came from a human patient who received a liver transplant. Some of the T cells might come from the graft donor. The CDR3 runs from the conserved cysteine through the conserved F or W. Each record gives: CDR3 length, D gene, J gene, clone size, V gene, CDR3 DNA, CDR3 protein. D genes are given only for firm matches. Size is omitted from some rows. Given values are once, few, many or a class for expanded clones.

>18|TRBD2|TRBJ2-4|-|TRBV6-1
TGTGCCAGCAGTGACAGGCCTAGCGGGAGCACAGCCAAAAACATTCAGTACTTC
CASSDRPSGSTAKNIQYF
>17|TRBD1|TRBJ2-1|-|TRBV7-3
TGTGCCAGCAGCTATCGGGCGGGCAGGGGGTCCTACAATGAGCAGTTCTTC
CASSYRAGRGSYNEQFF
>15|-|TRBJ1-5|once|TRBV19
TGTGCCAGTAGTAACCAGGGTGTGAGCAATCAGCCCCAGCATTTT
CASSNQGVSNQPQHF
>13|-|TRBJ2-2|once|TRBV5-1
TGCGCCAGCAGCTTGTACGGCTCCGGGGAGCTGTTTTTT
CASSLYGSGELFF
>13|TRBD1|TRBJ1-2|-|TRBV29-1
TGCAGCGCCGGGACAGGGGGGAGCTATGGCTACACCTTC
CSAGTGGSYGYTF
>15|-|TRBJ2-3|-|TRBV30
TGTGCCTGGATCGGAGTAGCGGCCAGCACAGATACGCAGTATTTT
CAWIGVAASTDTQYF
>16|TRBD1|TRBJ1-4|-|TRBV2
TGTGCCAGCAGTGGACAGGGTTTATCGACTAATGAAAAACTGTTTTTT
CASSGQGLSTNEKLFF
>15|-|TRBJ1-3|once|TRBV5-4
TGTGCCAGCAGCAGAAGCGGGAGTTCTGGAAACACCATATATTTT
CASSRSGSSGNTIYF
>14|-|TRBJ1-5|-|TRBV4-3
TGCGCCAGCAGCCAAGAGGGAGGGGATCAGCCCCAGCATTTT
CASSQEGGDQPQHF
>14|-|TRBJ1-3|-|TRBV7-8
TGTGCCAGCAGCTTAGACCCGAGAGGAAACACCATATATTTT
CASSLDPRGNTIYF
>15|-|TRBJ2-7|once|TRBV4-1
TGCGCCAGCAGCCAAGTAGTGGGCAGCTCCTACGAGCAGTACTTC
CASSQVVGSSYEQYF
>14|-|TRBJ1-3|once|TRBV6-5
TGTGCCAGCACCCGGACAGTCTCTGGAAACACCATATATTTT
CASTRTVSGNTIYF
>13|TRBD1|TRBJ2-3|few|TRBV19
TGTGCCAGTAGACAGACAGGGCCAGATACGCAGTATTTT
CASRQTGPDTQYF
>11|-|TRBJ2-7|-|TRBV6-6
TGTGCCAGCAGTCCCCGAAGCGAGCAGTACTTC
CASSPRSEQYF
>18|-|TRBJ2-6|-|TRBV19
TGTGCCAGTAGAGTACAGGCGAGACCCAGCTCTGGGGCCAACGTCCTGACTTTC
CASRVQARPSSGANVLTF
>13|-|TRBJ1-4|-|TRBV6-1
TGTGCCAGCAGTGAAGTGGAGAGTGAAAAACTGTTTTTT
CASSEVESEKLFF
>17|-|TRBJ2-6|-|TRBV27
TGTGCCAGCAGTCCCTACAGGGATGTGGCTGGGGCCAACGTCCTGACTTTC
CASSPYRDVAGANVLTF